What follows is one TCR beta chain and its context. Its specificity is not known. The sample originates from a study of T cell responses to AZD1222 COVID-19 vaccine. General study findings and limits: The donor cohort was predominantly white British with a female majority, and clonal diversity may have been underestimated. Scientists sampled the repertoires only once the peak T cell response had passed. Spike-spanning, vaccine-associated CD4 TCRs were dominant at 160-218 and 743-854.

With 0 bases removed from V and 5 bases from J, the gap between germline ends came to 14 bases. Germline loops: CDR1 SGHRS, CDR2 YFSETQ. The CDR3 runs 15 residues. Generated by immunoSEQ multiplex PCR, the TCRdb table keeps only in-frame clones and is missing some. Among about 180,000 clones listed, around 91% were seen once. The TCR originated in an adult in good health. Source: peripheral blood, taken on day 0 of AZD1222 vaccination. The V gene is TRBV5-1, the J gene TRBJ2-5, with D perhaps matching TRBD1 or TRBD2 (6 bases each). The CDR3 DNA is TGCGCCAGCAGCTTGGGCTCGGGGGCGCCTGAGACCCAGTACTTC. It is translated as CASSLGSGAPETQYF. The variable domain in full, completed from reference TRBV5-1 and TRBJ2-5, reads KAGVTQTPRYLIKTRGQQVTLSCSPISGHRSVSWYQQTPGQGLQFLFEYFSETQRNKGNFPGRFSGRQFSNSRSEMNVSTLELGDSALYLCASSLGSGAPETQYFGPGTRLLVL.